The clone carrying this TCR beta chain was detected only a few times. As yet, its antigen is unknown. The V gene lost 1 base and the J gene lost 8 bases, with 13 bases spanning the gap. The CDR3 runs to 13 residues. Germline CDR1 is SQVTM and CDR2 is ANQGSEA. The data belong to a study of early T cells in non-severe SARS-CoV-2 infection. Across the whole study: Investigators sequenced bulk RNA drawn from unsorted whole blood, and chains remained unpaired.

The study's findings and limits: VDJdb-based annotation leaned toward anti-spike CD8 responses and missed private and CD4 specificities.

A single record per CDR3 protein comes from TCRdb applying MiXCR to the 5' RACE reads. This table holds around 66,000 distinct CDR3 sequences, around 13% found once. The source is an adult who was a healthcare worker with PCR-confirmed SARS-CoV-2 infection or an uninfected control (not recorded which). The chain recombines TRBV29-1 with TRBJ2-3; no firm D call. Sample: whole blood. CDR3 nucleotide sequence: TGCAGCGTTGAAGGGGTAGGCTGGGGTACGCAGTATTTT. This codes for CSVEGVGWGTQYF.